The T cell receptor (beta chain) described here comes from a study of response to subunit inactivated influenza vaccine. TCRdb re-called the RT-PCR reads through MiXCR, storing one row per CDR3 protein. The data contain about 540,000 distinct CDR3 sequences, less than 25% of them seen just once; the ten biggest clones take up around 2.8%. This clonotype was seen only a few times. A further study also used this sample, focusing on T cells expressing NK-cell markers. That study adds: Template switching by 5'RACE with UMIs generated the TCR beta cDNA. Each TCR beta repertoire originated in sorted T cells that were CD3+CD56+NKG2C+, CD3+CD56+NKG2C- or CD3+CD56-NKG2C+. Out of eight donors sequenced, seven tested HCMV-seropositive and the remaining one seronegative. T cells sorted in several experiments were restricted to alpha-beta TCR T cells by an anti-gamma-delta TCR antibody. NKG2C+ dominant clonotype frequencies in six donors were roughly 1.0-7.5% of CD8+ T cells.

Sequencing used CD4+ T cells sorted from PBMCs, obtained 12 days after vaccination. The receptor was derived from a man aged 50 or older who received an inactivated influenza vaccine.

The CDR3 sequence is CAISGRAYEQYF. The CDR3, as DNA: TGTGCCATCAGTGGTAGAGCCTACGAGCAGTACTTC. The chain joins TRBV10-3 to TRBJ2-7; D call uncertain. In germline, CDR1 is ENHRY, CDR2 SYGVKD. The V gene lost 4 bases and the J gene lost 2 bases, with 6 bases spanning the gap. The CDR3 consists of 12 residues.